A single sample is the source of the 5 T cell receptor beta chains below, sequenced in a study of brain metastases from non-small cell lung cancer. The assay was immunoSEQ multiplex PCR, and TCRdb's table has in-frame clones only and misses some. This sample has about 3,800 clones, with nearly 90% found just once. Sample: primary lung tumor tissue. The receptors were sampled from a donor at least 40 years old with non-small cell lung cancer.

V usage is TRBV19 and J usage is TRBJ1-4; the D gene is possibly TRBD1 (5 bases). The germline V gene encodes CDR1 LNHDA and CDR2 SQIVND (reference sequence). The V and J ends lost 2 bases and 4 bases respectively, with 8 bases between them. CDR3 size: 14 residues. CDR3 sequence: CASSIRQGNEKLFF. CDR3 nucleotide sequence: TGTGCCAGTAGTATACGGCAGGGTAATGAAAAACTGTTTTTT.

The CDR3 sequence is CASSLGAGDNYGYTF. DNA for the CDR3: TGTGCCAGCAGCTTAGGGGCAGGGGATAACTATGGCTACACCTTC. V usage is TRBV7-3 and J usage is TRBJ1-2; D is possibly TRBD1 (6 bases). The CDR3 has 15 amino acids. V was clipped by 2 bases and J by 1 base, with 11 bases between them. Germline-derived CDR1 and CDR2 are SGHTA and FQGTGA. Variable domain in full (rest from reference TRBV7-3 and TRBJ1-2): GAGVSQTPSNKVTEKGKYVELRCDPISGHTALYWYRQSLGQGPEFLIYFQGTGAADDSGLPNDRFFAVRPEGSVSTLKIQRTERGDSAVYLCASSLGAGDNYGYTFGSGTRLTVV.

The V gene is TRBV28, the J gene TRBJ2-5, with 7 nucleotides matching TRBD1. The V gene's germline CDR1 is MDHEN and CDR2 SYDVKM. CDR3 length equals 13 residues. J lost 2 bases, V lost 10 bases, and 7 bases had no gene match. DNA for the CDR3: TGTGCCACCAGAGTGGGACAGCAAGAGACCCAGTACTTC. Translating gives CATRVGQQETQYF.

The chain carries TRBV28 and TRBJ1-3; D ambiguous. The germline V gene has CDR1 MDHEN and CDR2 SYDVKM. The CDR3 sequence is 15 residues long. V shed 5 bases and J shed 2 bases, with 13 bases lying between them. In nucleotides, the CDR3 is TGTGCCAGCAGTCTTCAGTTAGGAACTGGAAACACCATATATTTT. It is translated as CASSLQLGTGNTIYF. The variable domain in full, with the rest retrieved from reference TRBV28 and TRBJ1-3, is DVKVTQSSRYLVKRTGEKVFLECVQDMDHENMFWYRQDPGLGLRLIYFSYDVKMKEKGDIPEGYSVSREKKERFSLILESASTNQTSMYLCASSLQLGTGNTIYFGEGSWLTVV.

With regard to this clone: The junction and the germline gene differ at one end; a read error may be behind it. This sequence joins TRBV6-5 and TRBJ2-3; TRBD2 is a possible D gene (6 bases). Looked up from germline, CDR1 is MNHEY and CDR2 is SVGAGI. The CDR3 covers 16 residues. The CDR3 region has the DNA TGTGTCAGCAGTTTATCCCGGGACTTACTCCCAGATACGCAGTATTTT. Translation: CVSSLSRDLLPDTQYF.